This is a list of T cell receptor beta chains from one sample in a study of regulatory T cells in long-lasting Graves disease. TCRdb reprocessed the multiplex PCR reads with MiXCR, giving one entry per CDR3 protein. Of 680,000 or so distinct CDR3 sequences in the sample, under 20% were seen once. The sample also formed part of further work on T cells in Graves' hyperthyroidism and ophthalmopathy.

Sequenced here: peripheral blood mononuclear cells (PBMCs), sampled at new diagnosis, from a patient treated with antithyroid drugs. These receptors were collected from a woman aged 30 to 39 with Graves disease. CDR3s include the opening cysteine and the closing phenylalanine or tryptophan. Each record gives: CDR3 DNA, CDR3 protein, D gene, clone size, J gene, V gene. The D gene is left open where the match is weak. Some rows mark clone size as missing; the rest say once, few, many or name a class of expanded clone.

CDR3nt: TGCAGTGCGAAGGAGTCTTGGCGGAATGAGCAGTTCTTC
CDR3aa: CSAKESWRNEQFF
d_gene: NA
abundance: many
j_gene: TRBJ2-1
v_gene: TRBV20-1

CDR3nt: TGTGCCAGCAGTAACAATCAGCCCCAGCATTTT
CDR3aa: CASSNNQPQHF
d_gene: NA
abundance: many
j_gene: TRBJ1-5
v_gene: TRBV6-1

CDR3nt: TGTGCCAGCAGCCCCCCGACGGACACTGAAGCTTTCTTT
CDR3aa: CASSPPTDTEAFF
d_gene: NA
abundance: many
j_gene: TRBJ1-1
v_gene: TRBV11-1

CDR3nt: TGTGCCAGCAGTCCGACGACAGCAGCCTACGAGCAGTACTTC
CDR3aa: CASSPTTAAYEQYF
d_gene: NA
abundance: few
j_gene: TRBJ2-7
v_gene: TRBV12-3/TRBV12-4

CDR3nt: TGTGCCAGTACTCTAACAGGCCCTTACGAGCAGTACTTC
CDR3aa: CASTLTGPYEQYF
d_gene: NA
abundance: many
j_gene: TRBJ2-7
v_gene: TRBV28

CDR3nt: TGTGCCAGCACAAGGGACAGAGCCTACGAGCAGTACTTC
CDR3aa: CASTRDRAYEQYF
d_gene: TRBD1
abundance: many
j_gene: TRBJ2-7
v_gene: TRBV7-2

CDR3nt: TGTGCCAGCAGCCGACGGGCACTTAGCACAGATACGCAGTATTTT
CDR3aa: CASSRRALSTDTQYF
d_gene: NA
abundance: many
j_gene: TRBJ2-3
v_gene: TRBV2

CDR3nt: TGTGCCACCAGTGATATATGGGAACCAAACTACAATGAGCAGTTCTTC
CDR3aa: CATSDIWEPNYNEQFF
d_gene: NA
abundance: NA
j_gene: TRBJ2-1
v_gene: TRBV24-1

CDR3nt: TGTGCCAGCAGCGTAGAGGGATGGGAGCCGTTTTTT
CDR3aa: CASSVEGWEPFF
d_gene: NA
abundance: NA
j_gene: TRBJ2-2
v_gene: TRBV9

CDR3nt: TGTGCCAGCAGTGAGGACAGGGCTTCACCCCTCCACTTT
CDR3aa: CASSEDRASPLHF
d_gene: TRBD1
abundance: NA
j_gene: TRBJ1-6
v_gene: TRBV6-1

CDR3nt: TGTGCCACCAGTGAAATGGATGGGCCAGTCTATGGCTACACCTTC
CDR3aa: CATSEMDGPVYGYTF
d_gene: NA
abundance: many
j_gene: TRBJ1-2
v_gene: TRBV24-1

CDR3nt: TGCAGTGCTATGGGACAGGTGTGGCCTGAAGCTTTCTTT
CDR3aa: CSAMGQVWPEAFF
d_gene: TRBD1
abundance: many
j_gene: TRBJ1-1
v_gene: TRBV20-1

CDR3nt: TGTGCTAGCAGCCAGACAGGGAACCAAGAGACCCAGTACTTC
CDR3aa: CASSQTGNQETQYF
d_gene: TRBD1
abundance: many
j_gene: TRBJ2-5
v_gene: TRBV7-7

CDR3nt: TGTGCCAGCAGTTATAGCGGAGTTTACAATGAGCAGTTCTTC
CDR3aa: CASSYSGVYNEQFF
d_gene: NA
abundance: NA
j_gene: TRBJ2-1
v_gene: TRBV6-2/TRBV6-3

CDR3nt: TGTGCCAGCAGTCCCCGAAAAGGGGGCAACACCGGGGAGCTGTTTTTT
CDR3aa: CASSPRKGGNTGELFF
d_gene: TRBD1
abundance: many
j_gene: TRBJ2-2
v_gene: TRBV28

CDR3nt: TGTGCCGGGGGGGATGGCGGGAGCACAGATACGCAGTATTTT
CDR3aa: CAGGDGGSTDTQYF
d_gene: TRBD2
abundance: many
j_gene: TRBJ2-3
v_gene: TRBV2

CDR3nt: TGTGCCACCAGTGAGACAGGGTTTGGTCGTGGAGATACGCAGTATTTT
CDR3aa: CATSETGFGRGDTQYF
d_gene: TRBD1
abundance: NA
j_gene: TRBJ2-3
v_gene: TRBV24-1

CDR3nt: TGTGCCAGCTCACCACGGGCAGACAATGAGCAGTTCTTC
CDR3aa: CASSPRADNEQFF
d_gene: NA
abundance: NA
j_gene: TRBJ2-1
v_gene: TRBV18

CDR3nt: TGCGCCAGCAGTGAGTCAGACTCGGTTACGCAGTATTTT
CDR3aa: CASSESDSVTQYF
d_gene: NA
abundance: NA
j_gene: TRBJ2-3
v_gene: TRBV10-1

CDR3nt: TGTGCCAGCAATACAGGGGAGTTCACCTACGAGCAGTACTTC
CDR3aa: CASNTGEFTYEQYF
d_gene: TRBD1
abundance: NA
j_gene: TRBJ2-7
v_gene: TRBV9

CDR3nt: TGCGCCAGCAGCCCTGGACAGGGGGTAACTAATGAAAAACTGTTTTTT
CDR3aa: CASSPGQGVTNEKLFF
d_gene: TRBD1
abundance: NA
j_gene: TRBJ1-4
v_gene: TRBV5-1

CDR3nt: TGTGCCAGCAGTAAAACGACGGGGACCTACGAGCAGTACTTC
CDR3aa: CASSKTTGTYEQYF
d_gene: NA
abundance: many
j_gene: TRBJ2-7
v_gene: TRBV6-1

CDR3nt: TGTGCCTGGAGGTCGACACTCTCCTACGAGCAGTACTTC
CDR3aa: CAWRSTLSYEQYF
d_gene: NA
abundance: many
j_gene: TRBJ2-7
v_gene: TRBV30

CDR3nt: TGTGCCTGGATCCGAAAGGGGGGACGGACAGATACGCAGTATTTT
CDR3aa: CAWIRKGGRTDTQYF
d_gene: NA
abundance: few
j_gene: TRBJ2-3
v_gene: TRBV30

CDR3nt: TGTGCCAGCAGACTTGACAGGGGTAGGACAGATACGCAGTATTTT
CDR3aa: CASRLDRGRTDTQYF
d_gene: TRBD1
abundance: many
j_gene: TRBJ2-3
v_gene: TRBV27

CDR3nt: TGTGCCACCATTCCGGGGGGCCGGGGTCCAAACTATGGCTACACCTTC
CDR3aa: CATIPGGRGPNYGYTF
d_gene: NA
abundance: many
j_gene: TRBJ1-2
v_gene: TRBV28

CDR3nt: TGTGCCAGCAGTTTTTACCACAGCCAAGAGACCCAGTACTTC
CDR3aa: CASSFYHSQETQYF
d_gene: NA
abundance: NA
j_gene: TRBJ2-5
v_gene: TRBV12-3/TRBV12-4

CDR3nt: TGTGCCAGCAGGAAGGACCGTCCCGAGACCCAGTACTTC
CDR3aa: CASRKDRPETQYF
d_gene: NA
abundance: many
j_gene: TRBJ2-5
v_gene: TRBV28

CDR3nt: TGTGCCACCAGTGAGGTCAGCGGGAGGGGCTCCTACAATGAGCAGTTCTTC
CDR3aa: CATSEVSGRGSYNEQFF
d_gene: TRBD2
abundance: many
j_gene: TRBJ2-1
v_gene: TRBV24-1

CDR3nt: TGTGCCAGCAGTGAATCCTCTTTTTGGGCTGGCGGGAGGGCCAGAGATACGCAGTATTTT
CDR3aa: CASSESSFWAGGRARDTQYF
d_gene: TRBD2
abundance: NA
j_gene: TRBJ2-3
v_gene: TRBV6-2/TRBV6-3

CDR3nt: TGTGCCAGCAGCAGGGACAGGTTAGTTAACTATGGCTACACCTTC
CDR3aa: CASSRDRLVNYGYTF
d_gene: TRBD1
abundance: NA
j_gene: TRBJ1-2
v_gene: TRBV9

CDR3nt: TGTGCCAGCAGTTTACTTTCCCGGACAGGGAACACCGGGGAGCTGTTTTTT
CDR3aa: CASSLLSRTGNTGELFF
d_gene: TRBD1
abundance: few
j_gene: TRBJ2-2
v_gene: TRBV28

CDR3nt: TGTGCCAGCAGCAGGGCAGGAGGCACTGAAGCTTTCTTT
CDR3aa: CASSRAGGTEAFF
d_gene: NA
abundance: many
j_gene: TRBJ1-1
v_gene: TRBV3-1

CDR3nt: TGTGCCAGCCAGATAGACTGGGGGCCATCCCAGTACTTC
CDR3aa: CASQIDWGPSQYF
d_gene: NA
abundance: many
j_gene: TRBJ2-5
v_gene: TRBV7-2

CDR3nt: TGTGCCAGCAGCGTAGATGTGGGGGAGTGGGGCACAGATACGCAGTATTTT
CDR3aa: CASSVDVGEWGTDTQYF
d_gene: NA
abundance: NA
j_gene: TRBJ2-3
v_gene: TRBV5-1

CDR3nt: TGTGCCAGCAGGGCGGCGGGAGTGTTACCCGAGCAGTACTTC
CDR3aa: CASRAAGVLPEQYF
d_gene: TRBD2
abundance: many
j_gene: TRBJ2-7
v_gene: TRBV6-1

CDR3nt: TGTGCCAGCAGCCGCTTACCCTCTGGGGGTTCAGATACGCAGTATTTT
CDR3aa: CASSRLPSGGSDTQYF
d_gene: NA
abundance: few
j_gene: TRBJ2-3
v_gene: TRBV7-3